This T cell receptor beta chain was profiled in a study of T cell responses to AZD1222 COVID-19 vaccine. General observations from the study: Clonal diversity was possibly underestimated; the donors were predominantly white British and more often female. When two AZD1222 doses had been given, Spike-specific TCR breadth and depth rose.

Assay used: immunoSEQ multiplex PCR; TCRdb lists only in-frame clones, some missing. This sample carries some 150,000 clones, roughly 88% of them seen once, and the ten largest clones take 5.4%. Trimming removed 0 bases at V and 13 bases at J, with 16 bases between. The CDR3 spans 15 residues. Per the germline V gene, CDR1 is SGHTA and CDR2 is FQGNSA. Turning to this clone: Its antigen is still unknown.

The chain joins TRBV7-2 to TRBJ1-6; D uncertain. This sample comprised peripheral blood, obtained 28 days after the second dose of the MenACWY control vaccine. The receptor's source is an adult who received the MenACWY meningococcal vaccine as a control. This chain's CDR3 is CASSLAVGSRSPLHF. Here the CDR3 DNA reads TGTGCCAGCAGCTTAGCTGTAGGGTCCCGATCGCCCCTCCACTTT. Complete variable domain (other parts from reference TRBV7-2 and TRBJ1-6): GAGVSQSPSNKVTEKGKDVELRCDPISGHTALYWYRQSLGQGLEFLIYFQGNSAPDKSGLPSDRFSAERTGGSVSTLTIQRTQQEDSAVYLCASSLAVGSRSPLHFGNGTRLTVT.